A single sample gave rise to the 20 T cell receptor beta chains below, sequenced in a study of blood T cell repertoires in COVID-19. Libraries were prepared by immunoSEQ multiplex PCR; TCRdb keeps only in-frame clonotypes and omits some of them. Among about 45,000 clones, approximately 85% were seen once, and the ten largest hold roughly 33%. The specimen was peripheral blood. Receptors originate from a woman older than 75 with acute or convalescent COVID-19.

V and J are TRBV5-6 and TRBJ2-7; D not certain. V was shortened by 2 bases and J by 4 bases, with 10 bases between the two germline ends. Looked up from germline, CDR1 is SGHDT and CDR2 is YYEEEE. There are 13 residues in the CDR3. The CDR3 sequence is CASSFVQSYEQYF. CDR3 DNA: TGTGCCAGCAGCTTTGTGCAGTCTTACGAGCAGTACTTC.

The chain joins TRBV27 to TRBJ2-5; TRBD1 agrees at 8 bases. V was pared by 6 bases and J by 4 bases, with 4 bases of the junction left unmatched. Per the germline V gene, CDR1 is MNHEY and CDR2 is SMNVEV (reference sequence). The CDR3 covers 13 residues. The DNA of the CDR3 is TGTGCCAGCAGACGACAGGGGCGAGAGACCCAGTACTTC. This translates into CASRRQGRETQYF.

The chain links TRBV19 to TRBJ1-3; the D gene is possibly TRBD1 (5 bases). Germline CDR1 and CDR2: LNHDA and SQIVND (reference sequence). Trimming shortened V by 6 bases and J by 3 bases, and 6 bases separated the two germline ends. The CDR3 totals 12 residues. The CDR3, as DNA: TGTGCCAGTAGCGGACATGGAAACACCATATATTTT. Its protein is CASSGHGNTIYF.

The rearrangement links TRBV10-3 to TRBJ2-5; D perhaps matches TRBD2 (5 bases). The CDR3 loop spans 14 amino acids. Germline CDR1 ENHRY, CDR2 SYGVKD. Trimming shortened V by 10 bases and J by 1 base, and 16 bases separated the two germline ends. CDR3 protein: CATNLGGTQETQYF. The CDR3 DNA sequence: TGTGCCACTAACCTTGGAGGTACCCAAGAGACCCAGTACTTC.

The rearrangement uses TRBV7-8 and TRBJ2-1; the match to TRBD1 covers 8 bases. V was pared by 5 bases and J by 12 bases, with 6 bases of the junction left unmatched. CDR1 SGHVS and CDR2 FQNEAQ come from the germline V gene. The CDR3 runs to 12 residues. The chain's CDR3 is CASSLPQGGQFF. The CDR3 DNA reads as TGTGCCAGCAGCCTCCCACAGGGGGGGCAGTTCTTC.

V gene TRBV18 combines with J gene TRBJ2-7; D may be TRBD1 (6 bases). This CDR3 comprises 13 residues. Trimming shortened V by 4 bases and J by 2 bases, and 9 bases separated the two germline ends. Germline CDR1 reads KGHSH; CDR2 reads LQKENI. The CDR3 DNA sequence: TGTGCCAGCTCACGGGGACAAGCCTACGAGCAGTACTTC. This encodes CASSRGQAYEQYF.

CDR3 amino acids: CASSEITPGDEQFF. The CDR3 nucleotides are TGTGCCAGCAGCGAGATTACCCCCGGGGATGAGCAGTTCTTC. The V gene is TRBV7-9, the J gene TRBJ2-1, with TRBD2 as a possible D gene (5 bases). V gave up 5 bases and J gave up 8 bases, with 16 bases separating them. The CDR3 contains 14 residues. Germline assignment: CDR1 SEHNR and CDR2 FQNEAQ (reference sequence).

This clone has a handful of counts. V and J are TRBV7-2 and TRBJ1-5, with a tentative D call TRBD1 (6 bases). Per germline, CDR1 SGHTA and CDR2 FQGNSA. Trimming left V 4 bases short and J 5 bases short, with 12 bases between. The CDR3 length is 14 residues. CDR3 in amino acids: CASSSGQHHQPQHF. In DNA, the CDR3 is TGTGCCAGCAGCTCCGGACAGCATCATCAGCCCCAGCATTTT.

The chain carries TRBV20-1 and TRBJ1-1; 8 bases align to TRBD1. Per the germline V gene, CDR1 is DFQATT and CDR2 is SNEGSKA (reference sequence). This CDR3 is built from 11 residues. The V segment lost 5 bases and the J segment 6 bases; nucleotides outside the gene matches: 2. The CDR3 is CSARTGPEAFF. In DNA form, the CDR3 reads TGCAGTGCTCGGACAGGGCCTGAAGCTTTCTTT.

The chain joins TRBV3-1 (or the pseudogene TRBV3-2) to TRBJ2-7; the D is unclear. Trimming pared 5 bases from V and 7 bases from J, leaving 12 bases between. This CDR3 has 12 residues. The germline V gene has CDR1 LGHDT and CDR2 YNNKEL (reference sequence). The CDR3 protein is CASSFLQAEQYF. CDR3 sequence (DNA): TGTGCCAGCAGCTTTCTGCAGGCGGAGCAGTACTTC.

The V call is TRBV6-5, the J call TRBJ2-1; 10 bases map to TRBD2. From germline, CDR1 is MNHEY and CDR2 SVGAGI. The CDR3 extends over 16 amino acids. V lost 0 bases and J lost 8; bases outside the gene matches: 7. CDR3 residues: CASSYSPSGRVHEQFF. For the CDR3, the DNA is TGTGCCAGCAGTTACTCGCCCAGCGGGAGGGTGCATGAGCAGTTCTTC.

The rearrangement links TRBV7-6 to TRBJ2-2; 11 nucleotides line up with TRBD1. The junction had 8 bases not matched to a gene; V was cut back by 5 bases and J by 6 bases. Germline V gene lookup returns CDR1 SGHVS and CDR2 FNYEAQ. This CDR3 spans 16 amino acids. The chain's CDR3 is CASSIRTGGAAGELFF. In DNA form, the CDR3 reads TGTGCCAGCAGCATAAGGACAGGGGGCGCCGCCGGGGAGCTGTTTTTT.

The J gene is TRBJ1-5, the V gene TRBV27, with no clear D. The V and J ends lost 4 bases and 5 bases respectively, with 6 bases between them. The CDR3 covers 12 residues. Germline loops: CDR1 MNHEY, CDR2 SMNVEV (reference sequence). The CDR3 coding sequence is TGTGCCAGCAGTTCACCGGATCAGCCCCAGCATTTT. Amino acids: CASSSPDQPQHF.

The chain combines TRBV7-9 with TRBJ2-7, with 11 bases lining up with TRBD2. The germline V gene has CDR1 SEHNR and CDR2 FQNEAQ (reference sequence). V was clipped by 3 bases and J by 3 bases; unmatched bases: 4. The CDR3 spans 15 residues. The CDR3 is CASSFATSGNYEQYF. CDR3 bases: TGTGCCAGCAGCTTCGCGACTAGCGGGAACTACGAGCAGTACTTC.

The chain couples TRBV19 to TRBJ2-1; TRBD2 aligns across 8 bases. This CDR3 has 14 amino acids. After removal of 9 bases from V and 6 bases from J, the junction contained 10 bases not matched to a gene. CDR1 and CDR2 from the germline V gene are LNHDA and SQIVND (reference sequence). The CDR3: CASGLSGSVNEQFF. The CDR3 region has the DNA TGTGCCAGCGGTTTGAGCGGGAGTGTCAATGAGCAGTTCTTC. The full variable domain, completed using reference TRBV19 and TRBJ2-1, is DGGITQSPKYLFRKEGQNVTLSCEQNLNHDAMYWYRQDPGQGLRLIYYSQIVNDFQKGDIAEGYSVSREKKESFPLTVTSAQKNPTAFYLCASGLSGSVNEQFFGPGTRLTVL.

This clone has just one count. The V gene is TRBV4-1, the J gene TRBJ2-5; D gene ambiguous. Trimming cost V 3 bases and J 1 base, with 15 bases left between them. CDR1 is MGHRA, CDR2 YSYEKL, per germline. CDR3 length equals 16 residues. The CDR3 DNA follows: TGCGCCAGCAGCCAGCCTGGGCGAGCTATCCAAGAGACCCAGTACTTC. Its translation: CASSQPGRAIQETQYF.

The CDR3 here is CASSRQGGAGELFF. DNA of the CDR3: TGTGCCAGCAGCAGACAGGGAGGAGCCGGGGAGCTGTTTTTT. The rearrangement uses TRBV6-5 and TRBJ2-2, with D possibly matching TRBD1 (7 bases). CDR3 length: 14 amino acids. Looked up from germline, CDR1 is MNHEY and CDR2 is SVGAGI. Trimming took 6 bases from V and 6 from J, leaving 14 bases between them.

CDR3 sequence: CASSLEHGGTAGTQYF. The CDR3 DNA reads as TGTGCCAGCAGCTTAGAGCACGGCGGGACTGCCGGTACGCAGTATTTT. The rearrangement uses TRBV7-2 and TRBJ2-3; the D gene is possibly TRBD2 (6 bases). The CDR3 runs to 16 residues. Trimming shortened V by 1 base and J by 8 bases, and 19 bases separated the two germline ends. Germline CDR1 SGHTA, CDR2 FQGNSA.

The CDR3 DNA follows: TGTGCCAGCAGAAAGGACAGGTCCGGCGGAGAGACCCAGTACTTC. Its translation is CASRKDRSGGETQYF. The V and J genes are TRBV6-5 and TRBJ2-5, with 7 positions matching TRBD1. CDR1 MNHEY and CDR2 SVGAGI come from the germline V gene. The trim removed 6 bases at V and 4 bases at J, leaving 11 bases unmatched. This CDR3 has 15 residues.

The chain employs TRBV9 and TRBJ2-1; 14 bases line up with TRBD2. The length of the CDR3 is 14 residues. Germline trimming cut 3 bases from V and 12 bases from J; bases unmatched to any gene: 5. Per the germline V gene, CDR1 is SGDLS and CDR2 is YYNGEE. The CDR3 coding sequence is TGTGCCAGCAGCGCCCCCGGGACTAGCGGGAGGCAGTTCTTC. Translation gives CASSAPGTSGRQFF.